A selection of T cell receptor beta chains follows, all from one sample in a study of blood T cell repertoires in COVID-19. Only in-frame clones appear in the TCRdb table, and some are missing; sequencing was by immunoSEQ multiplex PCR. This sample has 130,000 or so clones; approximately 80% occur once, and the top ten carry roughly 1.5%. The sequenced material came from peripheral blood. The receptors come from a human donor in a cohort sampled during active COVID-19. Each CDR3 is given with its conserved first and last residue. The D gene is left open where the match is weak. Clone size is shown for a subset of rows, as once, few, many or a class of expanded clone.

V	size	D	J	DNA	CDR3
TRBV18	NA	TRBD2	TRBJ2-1	TGTGCCAGCTCACCATCGGCGGGGGGACACTCCTACAATGAGCAGTTCTTC	CASSPSAGGHSYNEQFF
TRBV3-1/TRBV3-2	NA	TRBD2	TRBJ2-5	TGTGCCAGCAGCTCCCTAGCGGGATATGAGACCCAGTACTTC	CASSSLAGYETQYF
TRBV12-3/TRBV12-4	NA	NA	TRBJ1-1	TGTGCCAGCAGTTTTGGGGCTGCCGCTTTCTTT	CASSFGAAAFF
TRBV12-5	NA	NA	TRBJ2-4	TGTGCTAGTGCCCTCGACTCGTCGGCCAAAAACATTCAGTACTTC	CASALDSSAKNIQYF
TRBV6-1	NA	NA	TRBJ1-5	TGTGCCAGCAGTGAGTTCGCGGGGCAAGGGCAGCCCCAGCATTTT	CASSEFAGQGQPQHF
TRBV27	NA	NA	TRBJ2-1	TGTGCCAGCAGTTTCCGTGGGAGTTCGGGCAATGAGCAGTTCTTC	CASSFRGSSGNEQFF
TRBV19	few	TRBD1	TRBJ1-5	TGTGCCAGTAGGATCAGACAGGGCGGCCAGCCCCAGCATTTT	CASRIRQGGQPQHF
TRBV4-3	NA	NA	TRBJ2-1	TGCGCCAGCAGCCAAGGGACTGGCGCCTACAATGAGCAGTTCTTC	CASSQGTGAYNEQFF
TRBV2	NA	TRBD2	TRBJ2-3	TGTGCCAGCAGCCCGAGGACTAGCGGGAGGGCTACGCAGTATTTT	CASSPRTSGRATQYF
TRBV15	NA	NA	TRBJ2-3	TGTGCCACCAGCAGTGGCCTCAGCACAGATACGCAGTATTTT	CATSSGLSTDTQYF
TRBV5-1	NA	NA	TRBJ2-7	TGCGCCAGCAGGTCTCGGACAGACGCATACTACGAGCAGTACTTC	CASRSRTDAYYEQYF
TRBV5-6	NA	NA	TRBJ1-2	TGTGCCAGCAGGGGCAGGCTTATTAACTATGGCTACACCTTC	CASRGRLINYGYTF
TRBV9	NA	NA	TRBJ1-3	TGTGCCAGCAGCATCGGCGACAGGCCAGGAAACACCATATATTTT	CASSIGDRPGNTIYF
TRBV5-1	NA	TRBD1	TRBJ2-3	TGCGCCAGCAGCTTAGAGGGGGCCCCACAAGTGGATACGCAGTATTTT	CASSLEGAPQVDTQYF
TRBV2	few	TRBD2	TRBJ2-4	TGTGCCAGCAGTGCTTTTCCCGGGACTAGCGGGGGTGGTCGATTAAGGGTCAAAAACATTCAGTACTTC	CASSAFPGTSGGGRLRVKNIQYF
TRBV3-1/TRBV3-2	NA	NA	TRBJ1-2	TGTGCCAGCAGCCCCAGCGCCGACTATGGCTACACCTTC	CASSPSADYGYTF
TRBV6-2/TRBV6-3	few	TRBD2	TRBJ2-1	TGTGCCAGCAGCGGAGCGGCGGGAGGCCTCTCCTACAATGAGCAGTTCTTC	CASSGAAGGLSYNEQFF
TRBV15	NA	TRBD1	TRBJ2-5	TGTGCCACCAGCAAATCGACAGGGTCTGTAGAGACCCAGTACTTC	CATSKSTGSVETQYF
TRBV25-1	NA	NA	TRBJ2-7	TGTGCCAGCAGTGATGAACAGGGTTACGACGAGCAGTACTTC	CASSDEQGYDEQYF
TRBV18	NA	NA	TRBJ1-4	TGTGCCAGCTCACTTGACTTGGCGTCCGACGAAAAACTGTTTTTT	CASSLDLASDEKLFF
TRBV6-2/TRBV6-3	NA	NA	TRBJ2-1	TGTGCCAGCAGTTTGCGCCGGGAGCTACAGTTCTTC	CASSLRRELQFF
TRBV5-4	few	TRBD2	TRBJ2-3	TGTGCCAGCAGCTCTGGGACTAGCGGGAGTGTAGATACGCAGTATTTT	CASSSGTSGSVDTQYF
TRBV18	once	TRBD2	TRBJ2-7	TGTGCCAGCTCACGGACTAGCGGGAGTTTAGTGGGGGACGAGCAGTACTTC	CASSRTSGSLVGDEQYF
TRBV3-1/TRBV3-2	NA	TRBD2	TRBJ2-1	TGTGCCAGCAGGCTAGCGGGAGGGGGCAATGAGCAGTTCTTC	CASRLAGGGNEQFF
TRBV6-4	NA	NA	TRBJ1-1	TGTGCCAGCAGTGACAAGGGGGAAGCTTTCTTT	CASSDKGEAFF
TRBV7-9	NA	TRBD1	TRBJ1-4	TGTGCCAGCAGCTTAGGGACAGGGGATGAAAAACTGTTTTTT	CASSLGTGDEKLFF
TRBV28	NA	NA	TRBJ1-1	TGTGCCAGCAGCCTAGGTCAGGGTGGGACTGAAGCTTTCTTT	CASSLGQGGTEAFF
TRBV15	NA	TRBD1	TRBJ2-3	TGTGCCACCAGCAGTAGAACAGGGGGCACAGATACGCAGTATTTT	CATSSRTGGTDTQYF
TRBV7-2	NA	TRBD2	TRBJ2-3	TGTGCCAGCAGCCGTGCCGGGACTAGCGAATATGATACGCAGTATTTT	CASSRAGTSEYDTQYF
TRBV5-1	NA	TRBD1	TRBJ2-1	TGCGCCAGCAGTTCCGGGACAGGGGGAGATGAGCAGTTCTTC	CASSSGTGGDEQFF
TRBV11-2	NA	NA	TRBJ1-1	TGTGCCAGCAGCTCCGGGGGTAGGTCTTTCTTT	CASSSGGRSFF
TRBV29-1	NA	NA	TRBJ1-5	TGCAGCGTTGGCCGGGACAACAATCAGCCCCAGCATTTT	CSVGRDNNQPQHF
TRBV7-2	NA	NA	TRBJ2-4	TGTGCCAGCAGCTTAGGAGGTCACCTAGCCAAAAACATTCAGTACTTC	CASSLGGHLAKNIQYF
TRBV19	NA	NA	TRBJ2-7	TGTGCCAGTAGGGACTATCCCGAAAGCTACGAGCAGTACTTC	CASRDYPESYEQYF
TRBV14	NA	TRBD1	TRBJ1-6	TGTGCCAGCAGCCAATCACAGGGGGCAAATTCACCCCTCCACTTT	CASSQSQGANSPLHF
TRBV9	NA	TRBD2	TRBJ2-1	TGTGCCAGCAGCTCTAGGACTAGCGGGAGTGATCGTCACAATGAGCAGTTCTTC	CASSSRTSGSDRHNEQFF
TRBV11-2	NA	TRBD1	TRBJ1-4	TGTGCCAGCAGTCCTTCCGGGACAGGGAGGGAAAAACTGTTTTTT	CASSPSGTGREKLFF
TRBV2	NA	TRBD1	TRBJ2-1	TGTGCCAGCCGTAGACTTAGACAGGGCTCCTACAATGAGCAGTTCTTC	CASRRLRQGSYNEQFF
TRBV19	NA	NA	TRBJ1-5	TGTGCCACTACTAAGAACCTGGGAGGTAATCAGCCCCAGCATTTT	CATTKNLGGNQPQHF